Described below is a single T cell receptor beta chain sequence and its context. The sample is drawn from a study of blood T cell repertoires in COVID-19. Study in general: From T cells, B-cell-depleted T cells, or PBMCs came the material, which was cDNA or gDNA.

CDR1 is MNHEY, CDR2 SVGEGT, per germline. Trimming left V 4 bases short and J 1 base short, with 4 bases between. The CDR3 runs 12 residues. Authors' methods: Researchers report that nucleated cell counts were estimated from reference gene primer amplification. Measured with immunoSEQ multiplex PCR; TCRdb has only the in-frame clones, and not every one. Clonal size and the V and J genes are those of that table, whereas D and trimming came from the DNA. This sample has around 170,000 clones; around 74% occur once, and the top ten carry less than 3%. Material for sequencing was peripheral blood. The source is a woman of 80 years or more with acute or convalescent COVID-19. This rearrangement joins TRBV6-2 or TRBV6-3 to TRBJ2-5; no definite D call. The CDR3 spells CASSSVQETQYF. The CDR3 bases are TGTGCCAGCAGTTCGGTCCAAGAGACCCAGTACTTC.